This entry describes one T cell receptor beta chain. Its antigen is undetermined. This sample is part of a study of shared clonotypes between healthy human individuals. Study-wide results and limits: Represented diversity (both genetic and exposure-history) was limited by the small number of donors.

V dropped 4 bases and J dropped 6 bases, with 12 bases sitting between them. This CDR3 is 13 amino acids long. Germline V gene data show CDR1 as MGHRA and CDR2 as YSYEKL. The split of CD4+ cells yielded CD45RA+ naive and CD45RA-negative memory subsets. Method: immunoSEQ multiplex PCR; TCRdb's copy keeps in-frame clones and lacks some. Altogether about a million clones are present, 60% to 80% being singletons, with the ten largest covering about 1.5%. This chain uses TRBV4-1 with TRBJ1-2; D uncertain. The TCR sequence derives from a man younger than 35 in good health. The sample was memory CD4+ T cells sorted from blood. The sample's subset: CD45RA-negative fraction. Here the CDR3 DNA reads TGCGCCAGCAGCCGCCCGGCCGGGGATGGCTACACCTTC. Translated: CASSRPAGDGYTF.